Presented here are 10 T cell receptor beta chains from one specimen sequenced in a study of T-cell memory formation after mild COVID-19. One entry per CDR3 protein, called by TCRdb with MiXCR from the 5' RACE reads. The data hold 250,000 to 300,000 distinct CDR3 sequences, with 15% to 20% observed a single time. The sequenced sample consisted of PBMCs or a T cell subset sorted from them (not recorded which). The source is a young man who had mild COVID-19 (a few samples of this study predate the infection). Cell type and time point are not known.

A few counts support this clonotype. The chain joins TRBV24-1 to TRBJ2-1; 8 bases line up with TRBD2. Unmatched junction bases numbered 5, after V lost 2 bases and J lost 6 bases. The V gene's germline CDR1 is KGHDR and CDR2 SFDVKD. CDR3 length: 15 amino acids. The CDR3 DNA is TGTGCCACCAGTGATTGGAGCGGGGGCGCCAATGAGCAGTTCTTC. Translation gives CATSDWSGGANEQFF.

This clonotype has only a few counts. The CDR3 region has the DNA TGTGCCAGCAGCTTGCGGGACCCGGGTCCAAATACCTACGAGCAGTACTTC. This translates into CASSLRDPGPNTYEQYF. This chain joins TRBV7-9 and TRBJ2-7, with a possible D match to TRBD2 (6 bases). V was clipped by 3 bases and J by 2 bases, with 20 bases between them. This CDR3 is built from 17 residues. CDR1 and CDR2 (germline): SEHNR, FQNEAQ (reference sequence).

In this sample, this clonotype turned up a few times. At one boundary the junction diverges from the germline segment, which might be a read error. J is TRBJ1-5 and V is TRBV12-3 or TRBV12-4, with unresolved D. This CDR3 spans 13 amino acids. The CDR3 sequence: CASTLNSNQPQHF. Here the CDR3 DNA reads TGTGCCAGCACTTTAAATAGCAATCAGCCCCAGCATTTT.

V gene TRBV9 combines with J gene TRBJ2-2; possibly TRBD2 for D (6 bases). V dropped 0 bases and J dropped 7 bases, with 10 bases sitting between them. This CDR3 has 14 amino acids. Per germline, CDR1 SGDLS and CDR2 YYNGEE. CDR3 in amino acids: CASSVGSGIGELFF. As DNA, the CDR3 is TGTGCCAGCAGCGTAGGTAGCGGTATCGGGGAGCTGTTTTTT.

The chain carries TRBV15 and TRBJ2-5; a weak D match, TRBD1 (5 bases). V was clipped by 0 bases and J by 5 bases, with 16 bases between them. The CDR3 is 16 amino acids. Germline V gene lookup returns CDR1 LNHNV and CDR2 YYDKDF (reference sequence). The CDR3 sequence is CATSRDAPGAGETQYF. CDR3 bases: TGTGCCACCAGCAGAGATGCCCCCGGAGCAGGGGAGACCCAGTACTTC.

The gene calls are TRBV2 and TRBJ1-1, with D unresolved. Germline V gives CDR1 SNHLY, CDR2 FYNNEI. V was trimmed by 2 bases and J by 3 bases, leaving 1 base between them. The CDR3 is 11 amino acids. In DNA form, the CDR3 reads TGTGCCAGCAGTGAATACACTGAAGCTTTCTTT. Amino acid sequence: CASSEYTEAFF.

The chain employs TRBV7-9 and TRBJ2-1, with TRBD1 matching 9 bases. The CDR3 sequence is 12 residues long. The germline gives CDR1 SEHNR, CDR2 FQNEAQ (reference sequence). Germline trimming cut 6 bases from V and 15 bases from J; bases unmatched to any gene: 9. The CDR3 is CASSPRDREGFF. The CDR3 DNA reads TGTGCCAGCAGTCCCCGGGACAGGGAGGGGTTCTTC.

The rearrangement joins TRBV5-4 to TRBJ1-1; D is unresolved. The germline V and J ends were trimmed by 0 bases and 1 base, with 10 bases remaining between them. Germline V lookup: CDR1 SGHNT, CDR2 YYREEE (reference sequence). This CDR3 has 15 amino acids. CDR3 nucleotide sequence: TGTGCCAGCAGCTTGGTCCGAGAGGGGAACACTGAAGCTTTCTTT. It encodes CASSLVREGNTEAFF.

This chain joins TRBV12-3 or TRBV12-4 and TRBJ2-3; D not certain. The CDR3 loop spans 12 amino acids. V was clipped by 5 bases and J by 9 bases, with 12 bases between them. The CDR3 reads CASSPGSPTQYF. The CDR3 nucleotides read TGTGCCAGCAGTCCTGGGTCCCCGACGCAGTATTTT.

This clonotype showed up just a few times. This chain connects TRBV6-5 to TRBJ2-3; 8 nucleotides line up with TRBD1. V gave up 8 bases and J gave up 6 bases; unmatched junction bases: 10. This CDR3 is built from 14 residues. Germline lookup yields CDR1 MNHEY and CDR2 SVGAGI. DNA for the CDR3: TGTGCCAGCGCCCTACAGGGGGATCACGATACGCAGTATTTT. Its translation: CASALQGDHDTQYF.